The 25 T cell receptor beta chains reported below all come from one sample, sequenced in a study of blood T cell repertoires in COVID-19. Libraries were prepared by immunoSEQ multiplex PCR; TCRdb keeps only in-frame clonotypes and omits some of them. The sample consists of approximately 290,000 clones, approximately 83% of them appearing once. The sample consisted of PBMCs or T cells enriched from blood (not recorded which). These receptors were taken from a woman aged 25 to 39 who had recovered from COVID-19.

This sequence joins TRBV27 and TRBJ2-5; 14 bases agree with TRBD2. V trimming: 3 bases; J trimming: 3 bases; junction bases outside the gene matches: 18. The V gene's germline CDR1 is MNHEY and CDR2 SMNVEV (reference sequence). This CDR3 contains 21 residues. CDR3 amino acids: CASSFSRLAGGGQIGKETQYF. CDR3 nucleotide sequence: TGTGCCAGCAGTTTCTCTCGACTAGCGGGAGGGGGGCAGATCGGAAAAGAGACCCAGTACTTC.

This sequence joins TRBV10-1 and TRBJ1-1, with 10 bases matching TRBD1. Germline CDR1 reads WNHNN; CDR2 reads SYGVQD (reference sequence). Unmatched junction bases numbered 8, after V lost 0 bases and J lost 7 bases. This CDR3 spans 16 amino acids. The CDR3 coding sequence is TGCGCCAGCAGTGAGTCCGGGACAGGGGCCTTGTATGAAGCTTTCTTT. This gives the protein CASSESGTGALYEAFF.

The rearrangement uses TRBV5-1 and TRBJ2-7, with 7 bases aligning to TRBD2. Trimming at V came to 2 bases and at J to 3 bases, leaving 2 bases not matched to a gene. Germline CDR1 and CDR2: SGHRS and YFSETQ. This CDR3 is 13 amino acids long. Written as DNA, the CDR3 is TGCGCCAGCAGCTTTGGGGGGGACTACGAGCAGTACTTC. It is translated as CASSFGGDYEQYF. The variable domain in full, completed from reference TRBV5-1 and TRBJ2-7, reads KAGVTQTPRYLIKTRGQQVTLSCSPISGHRSVSWYQQTPGQGLQFLFEYFSETQRNKGNFPGRFSGRQFSNSRSEMNVSTLELGDSALYLCASSFGGDYEQYFGPGTRLTVT.

The chain combines TRBV2 with TRBJ1-1; D may be TRBD1 (5 bases). Trimming cost V 7 bases and J 0 bases, with 12 bases left between them. The CDR3 extends over 14 amino acids. Germline assignment: CDR1 SNHLY and CDR2 FYNNEI. CDR3 sequence (DNA): TGTGCCAGCACTGACTCAGGGATGAACACTGAAGCTTTCTTT. Translated: CASTDSGMNTEAFF.

The chain couples TRBV7-9 to TRBJ2-1; the match to TRBD1 covers 9 bases. This CDR3 has 17 amino acids. Germline V gene data show CDR1 as SEHNR and CDR2 as FQNEAQ (reference sequence). With V trimmed by 1 base and J by 7 bases, 11 bases remained unmatched. DNA of the CDR3: TGTGCCAGCAGCTTAGGCTTAAGAGGGACAGGGAGGAATGAGCAGTTCTTC. Its protein product is CASSLGLRGTGRNEQFF.

The chain combines TRBV28 with TRBJ2-7; unclear D gene. Germline-derived CDR1 and CDR2 are MDHEN and SYDVKM. The CDR3 totals 11 residues. V lost 5 bases and J lost 4, with 6 bases in between. CDR3 sequence: CASSAIYEQYF. The CDR3 nucleotides are TGTGCCAGCAGTGCTATTTACGAGCAGTACTTC.

As DNA, the CDR3 is TGTGCCAGCAGTTTATTAGGGACAGGAGGGTTTACCTACGAGCAGTACTTC. Translated, it gives CASSLLGTGGFTYEQYF. The rearrangement links TRBV28 to TRBJ2-7; 8 positions match TRBD1. Germline-derived CDR1 and CDR2 are MDHEN and SYDVKM. The CDR3 spans 17 residues. V shed 1 base, J shed 2 bases, and the junction held 10 bases outside the gene matches.

The gene calls are TRBV9 and TRBJ2-5; 7 bases are shared with TRBD2. Trimming at V came to 3 bases and at J to 2 bases, leaving 10 bases not matched to a gene. CDR1 is SGDLS and CDR2 is YYNGEE in the germline V gene. The CDR3 consists of 16 residues. CDR3 bases: TGTGCCAGCAGCGGGGGCCGGGGAGCGGGACAAGAGACCCAGTACTTC. Its translation is CASSGGRGAGQETQYF. The full variable domain, completed using reference TRBV9 and TRBJ2-5, is DSGVTQTPKHLITATGQRVTLRCSPRSGDLSVYWYQQSLDQGLQFLIQYYNGEERAKGNILERFSAQQFPDLHSELNLSSLELGDSALYFCASSGGRGAGQETQYFGPGTRLLVL.

This chain links TRBV30 with TRBJ2-3; unclear D gene. CDR1 and CDR2 (germline): GTSNPN, SVGIG (reference sequence). V was trimmed by 0 bases and J by 5 bases, leaving 6 bases between them. There are 12 residues in the CDR3. CDR3 sequence reads: CAWSVEVDTQYF. In DNA, the CDR3 is TGTGCCTGGAGTGTAGAGGTAGATACGCAGTATTTT.

The rearrangement uses TRBV4-1 and TRBJ1-6, with D possibly matching TRBD1 (5 bases). Germline V gives CDR1 MGHRA, CDR2 YSYEKL. The V and J ends lost 6 bases and 7 bases respectively, with 16 bases between them. There are 15 residues in the CDR3. The chain's CDR3 is CASSQPTGGNSPLHF. The CDR3 DNA sequence: TGCGCCAGCAGTCAACCCACCGGGGGGAATTCACCCCTCCACTTT.

V is TRBV9 and J is TRBJ1-6; 7 bases are a match to TRBD1. Germline loops: CDR1 SGDLS, CDR2 YYNGEE. The CDR3 consists of 16 residues. V gave up 2 bases and J gave up 7 bases; unmatched junction bases: 9. As DNA, the CDR3 is TGTGCCAGCAGCGTCGGTTCGAACAGGGGCAATTCACCCCTCCACTTT. It codes for CASSVGSNRGNSPLHF.

V usage is TRBV28 and J usage is TRBJ2-2; 7 nucleotides align to TRBD1. The CDR3 extends over 16 amino acids. Germline loops: CDR1 MDHEN, CDR2 SYDVKM. The V segment lost 6 bases and the J segment 2 bases; nucleotides outside the gene matches: 9. In nucleotides, the CDR3 is TGTGCCAGCAGATCCCAAAGGGGGCGAAACACCGGGGAGCTGTTTTTT. Its protein is CASRSQRGRNTGELFF. Looking up the rest from reference TRBV28 and TRBJ2-2 gives the full variable domain: DVKVTQSSRYLVKRTGEKVFLECVQDMDHENMFWYRQDPGLGLRLIYFSYDVKMKEKGDIPEGYSVSREKKERFSLILESASTNQTSMYLCASRSQRGRNTGELFFGEGSRLTVL.

The chain links TRBV30 to TRBJ1-5, with a possible D match to TRBD1 (6 bases). Germline-derived CDR1 and CDR2 are GTSNPN and SVGIG (reference sequence). This CDR3 is 12 amino acids long. V shed 5 bases and J shed 6 bases, with 11 bases lying between them. The chain's CDR3 is CAWSGDSQPQHF. As DNA, the CDR3 is TGTGCCTGGTCAGGGGATTCTCAGCCCCAGCATTTT.

This chain links TRBV7-8 with TRBJ1-3; possible D gene TRBD1, 5 bases. This CDR3 spans 14 amino acids. Germline loops: CDR1 SGHVS, CDR2 FQNEAQ. V lost 5 bases to trimming and J lost 2 bases, with 10 bases between them. CDR3 DNA: TGTGCCAGCAGCCTCGGGGGTACTGGAAACACCATATATTTT. Translated, it gives CASSLGGTGNTIYF.

In its sample, this clone was seen a few times. V usage is TRBV9 and J usage is TRBJ1-1; 9 bases line up with TRBD1. Germline V gives CDR1 SGDLS, CDR2 YYNGEE. J gave up 6 bases and V 0 bases, and 6 bases lay outside the gene matches. The CDR3 length is 15 residues. The CDR3 bases are TGTGCCAGCAGCGTAGAAGGGACAGGGCGCGCTGAAGCTTTCTTT. Its translation: CASSVEGTGRAEAFF.

J is TRBJ1-6 and V is TRBV11-3; unclear D gene. The germline V and J ends were trimmed by 3 bases and 9 bases, with 12 bases remaining between them. Germline V gene sequence: CDR1 SGHNT, CDR2 YENEEA. The CDR3 covers 14 residues. The CDR3 DNA is TGTGCCAGCAGCTTCGGGTTCCCCTCTTCACCCCTCCACTTT. Amino acid sequence: CASSFGFPSSPLHF.

This clone was counted a single time. The chain joins TRBV19 to TRBJ1-1; 7 nucleotides match TRBD1. Germline CDR1 LNHDA, CDR2 SQIVND (reference sequence). The ends lost 6 bases at V and 1 base at J; junction bases unmatched: 5. The CDR3 sequence is 14 residues long. CDR3 residues: CASRRTGANTEAFF. As DNA, the CDR3 is TGTGCCAGTAGGAGAACAGGGGCGAACACTGAAGCTTTCTTT.

The rearrangement uses TRBV7-8 and TRBJ2-3; perhaps TRBD2 as D (5 bases). V lost 1 base and J lost 1, with 12 bases in between. The CDR3 extends over 16 amino acids. Germline CDR1 is SGHVS and CDR2 is FQNEAQ. CDR3 DNA sequence: TGTGCCAGCAGCTTAGTGAGGGTTAGCCGCACAGATACGCAGTATTTT. Protein sequence: CASSLVRVSRTDTQYF.

The table lists this clone with a few counts. The genes are TRBV11-2 and TRBJ1-5; D ambiguous. The CDR3 spans 13 residues. V shed 5 bases and J shed 9 bases, with 14 bases lying between them. Germline V lookup: CDR1 SGHAT, CDR2 FQNNGV. CDR3 protein: CASSTQPYGPQHF. CDR3 DNA: TGTGCCAGCAGCACACAGCCGTACGGGCCCCAGCATTTT. The whole variable domain, filled in from reference TRBV11-2 and TRBJ1-5, reads EAGVAQSPRYKIIEKRQSVAFWCNPISGHATLYWYQQILGQGPKLLIQFQNNGVVDDSQLPKDRFSAERLKGVDSTLKIQPAKLEDSAVYLCASSTQPYGPQHFGDGTRLSIL.

V gene TRBV27 combines with J gene TRBJ1-5; D not certain. The length of the CDR3 is 15 residues. Germline V lookup: CDR1 MNHEY, CDR2 SMNVEV (reference sequence). Trimming pared 6 bases from V and 0 bases from J, leaving 12 bases between. The CDR3: CASSLSRSSNQPQHF. Here the CDR3 DNA reads TGTGCCAGCAGCCTCTCGCGTAGTAGCAATCAGCCCCAGCATTTT.

The genes are TRBV27 and TRBJ2-7; possible D gene TRBD1, 6 bases. V was trimmed by 6 bases and J by 3 bases, leaving 12 bases between them. CDR1 is MNHEY and CDR2 is SMNVEV in the germline V gene (reference sequence). The CDR3 totals 13 residues. This chain's CDR3 is CASRPGHLYEQYF. CDR3 nucleotide sequence: TGTGCCAGCAGGCCGGGACACCTCTACGAGCAGTACTTC.

This rearrangement joins TRBV7-9 to TRBJ2-3; TRBD2 is a possible D gene (6 bases). Trimming cost V 5 bases and J 4 bases, with 16 bases left between them. The germline V gene encodes CDR1 SEHNR and CDR2 FQNEAQ (reference sequence). This CDR3 region has 15 residues. The CDR3 DNA is TGTGCCAGCAGCACGGGGGACCTCGGGGCAGATACGCAGTATTTT. This gives the protein CASSTGDLGADTQYF.

Written as DNA, the CDR3 is TGCAGCGTCGCGAGGCGACAGGGGGCTTACGAGCAGTACTTC. This gives the protein CSVARRQGAYEQYF. This chain connects TRBV29-1 to TRBJ2-7, with 10 nucleotides matching TRBD1. The CDR3 covers 14 residues. Germline CDR1 is SQVTM and CDR2 is ANQGSEA. Germline trimming cut 6 bases from V and 4 bases from J; bases unmatched to any gene: 9.

The J gene is TRBJ2-7, the V gene TRBV29-1; 9 bases match TRBD1. This CDR3 has 12 residues. CDR1 is SQVTM and CDR2 is ANQGSEA in the germline V gene. The V gene end was trimmed by 6 bases and the J gene end by 6 bases; junction bases not matched to a gene: 6. The CDR3 is CSVDRGSGEQYF. The CDR3 nucleotides read TGCAGCGTAGACAGGGGGTCTGGCGAGCAGTACTTC.

This chain links TRBV5-4 with TRBJ1-3; 7 nucleotides align to TRBD1. The CDR3 sequence is 15 residues long. Germline V gives CDR1 SGHNT, CDR2 YYREEE (reference sequence). Trimming removed 1 base from V and 1 base from J; junction bases left unmatched: 2. CDR3 residues: CASSLPQGSGNTIYF. The CDR3 DNA follows: TGTGCCAGCAGCTTGCCACAGGGGTCTGGAAACACCATATATTTT.